The rows below give T cell receptor beta chains drawn from one sample of a study of cytomegalovirus exposure and HLA in healthy donors. Generated by immunoSEQ multiplex PCR, the TCRdb table keeps only in-frame clones and is missing some. The sample contains 140,000 to 150,000 clones, 84% of which appear only once. Sequencing used PBMCs. These receptors were collected from a boy between 2 and 15 years old in good health and CMV-seronegative. Each CDR3 is given without its conserved first and last residue. The order of the fields is J gene, clone size, V gene, CDR3 protein. Not every row has a clone size; where given, it reads once, few, many or a size class.

TRBJ2-3,.,TRBV13,ASSPPSGKLPQY
TRBJ1-2,.,TRBV27,ASSLSGVLGYGYT
TRBJ2-1,.,TRBV7-8,ASSVPDRGPPSSYNEQF
TRBJ1-3,few,TRBV30,AWSVRQGIVTVGPNTIY
TRBJ1-6,.,TRBV5-5,ASSYDTGYSPLH
TRBJ2-7,.,TRBV5-1,ASTYDRGREQY
TRBJ1-2,.,TRBV28,ASSSSARGHGYT
TRBJ1-1,.,TRBV25-1,ASSEYVRGLLGAF
TRBJ2-2,.,TRBV25-1,ASRGGSGPGELF
TRBJ1-1,.,TRBV11-2,ASRPLQGWRTEAF
TRBJ1-5,once,TRBV6-5,ASSRGTEEEPQH
TRBJ2-7,.,TRBV19,ASSIGQGIDEQY
TRBJ1-1,once,TRBV7-9,ASTYTEAF
TRBJ2-7,.,TRBV4-1,ASSPGQGIMGEQY
TRBJ2-2,.,TRBV7-3,ASSPNYRELF
TRBJ1-2,.,TRBV30,AWSVDIGVYGYT
TRBJ1-1,once,TRBV5-6,ASSLAGGSKYTEAF